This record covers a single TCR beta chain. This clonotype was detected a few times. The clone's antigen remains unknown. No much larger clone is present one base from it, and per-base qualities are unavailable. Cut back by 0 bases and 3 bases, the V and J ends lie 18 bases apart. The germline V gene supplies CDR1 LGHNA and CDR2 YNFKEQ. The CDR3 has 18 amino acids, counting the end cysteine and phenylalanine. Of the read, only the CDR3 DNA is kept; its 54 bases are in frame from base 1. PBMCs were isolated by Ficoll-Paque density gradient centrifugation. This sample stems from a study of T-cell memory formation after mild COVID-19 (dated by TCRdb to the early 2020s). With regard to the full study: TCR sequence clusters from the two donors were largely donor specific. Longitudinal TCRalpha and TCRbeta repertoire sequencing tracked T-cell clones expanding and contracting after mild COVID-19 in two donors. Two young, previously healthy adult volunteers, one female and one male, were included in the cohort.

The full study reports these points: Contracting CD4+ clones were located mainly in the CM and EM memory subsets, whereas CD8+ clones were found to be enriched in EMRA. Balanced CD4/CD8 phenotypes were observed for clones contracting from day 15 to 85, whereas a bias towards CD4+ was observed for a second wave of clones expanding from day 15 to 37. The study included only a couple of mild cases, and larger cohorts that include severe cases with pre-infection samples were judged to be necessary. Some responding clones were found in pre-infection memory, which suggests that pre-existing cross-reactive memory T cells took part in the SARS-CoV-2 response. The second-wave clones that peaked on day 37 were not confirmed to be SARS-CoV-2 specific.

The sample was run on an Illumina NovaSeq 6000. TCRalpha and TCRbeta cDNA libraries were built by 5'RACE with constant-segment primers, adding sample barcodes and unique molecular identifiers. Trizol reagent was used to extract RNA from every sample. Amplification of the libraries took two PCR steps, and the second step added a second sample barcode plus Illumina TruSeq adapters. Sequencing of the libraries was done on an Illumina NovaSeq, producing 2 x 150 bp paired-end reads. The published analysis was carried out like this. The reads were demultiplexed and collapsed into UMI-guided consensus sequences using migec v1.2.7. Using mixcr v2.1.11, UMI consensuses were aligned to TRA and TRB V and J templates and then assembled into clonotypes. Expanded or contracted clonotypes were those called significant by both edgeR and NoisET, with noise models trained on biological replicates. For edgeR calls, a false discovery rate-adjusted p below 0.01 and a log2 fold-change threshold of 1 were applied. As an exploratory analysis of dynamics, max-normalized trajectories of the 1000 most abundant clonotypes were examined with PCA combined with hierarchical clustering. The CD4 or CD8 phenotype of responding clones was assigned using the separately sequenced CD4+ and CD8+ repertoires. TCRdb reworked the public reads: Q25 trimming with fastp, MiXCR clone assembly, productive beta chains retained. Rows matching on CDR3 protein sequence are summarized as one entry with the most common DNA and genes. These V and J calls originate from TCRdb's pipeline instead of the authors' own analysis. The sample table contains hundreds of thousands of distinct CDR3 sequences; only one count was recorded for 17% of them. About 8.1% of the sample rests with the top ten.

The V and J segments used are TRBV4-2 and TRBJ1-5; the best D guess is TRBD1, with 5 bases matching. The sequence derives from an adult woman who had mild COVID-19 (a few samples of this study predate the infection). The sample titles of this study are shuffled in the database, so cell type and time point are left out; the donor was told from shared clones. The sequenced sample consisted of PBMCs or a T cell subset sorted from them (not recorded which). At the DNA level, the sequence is TGTGCCAGCAGCCAAGACCCCGCGGACATTGCGAACAATCAGCCCCAGCATTTT. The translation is CASSQDPADIANNQPQHF.